These T cell receptor beta chains were read from a single sample in a study of T-cell memory formation after mild COVID-19. Using its own MiXCR run on the 5' RACE reads, TCRdb lists one record per CDR3 protein. The table includes just under 350,000 distinct CDR3 sequences, 10% to 15% detected once. Sequenced input: PBMCs or a T cell subset sorted from them (not recorded which). The receptor set was obtained from a man between 18 and 35 years old who had mild COVID-19 (a few samples of this study predate the infection). Cell type and time point are not known. Both conserved end residues are part of each CDR3. The D gene is left open where the match is weak. Clone sizes are given selectively: once, few, many, or a class where the clone is expanded.

V gene,J gene,D gene,CDR3 length,clone size,CDR3 DNA,CDR3 protein
TRBV7-9,TRBJ1-6,TRBD1,16,-,TGTGCCAGCAGCTCGACAGGGGAAGGGGGTCGCTCACCCCTCCACTTT,CASSSTGEGGRSPLHF
TRBV10-3,TRBJ2-3,-,13,many,TGTGCCAGTACCGGGACAAACCCAGATACGCAGTATTTT,CASTGTNPDTQYF
TRBV9,TRBJ1-2,-,13,-,TGTGCCAGCAGCGTGCTTGGGGACTATGGCTACACCTTC,CASSVLGDYGYTF
TRBV6-2/TRBV6-3,TRBJ2-7,-,15,-,TGTGCCAGCAGTTATTTCGGCGGACCGGCCTACGAGCAGTACTTC,CASSYFGGPAYEQYF
TRBV4-3,TRBJ1-6,-,16,-,TGCGCCAGCAGCCACCGCCTACGATCTGATAATTCACCCCTCCACTTT,CASSHRLRSDNSPLHF
TRBV7-9,TRBJ1-3,-,15,-,TGTGCCAGCAGCTTAGGGGGGTACTCTGGAAACACCATATATTTT,CASSLGGYSGNTIYF
TRBV7-9,TRBJ2-1,TRBD1,15,few,TGTGCCAGCAGCTTATTGACAGGGTTTTTCAATGAGCAGTTCTTC,CASSLLTGFFNEQFF
TRBV15,TRBJ2-5,TRBD2,13,few,TGTGCCACCAGCACCGGGGGGGAAGAGACCCAGTACTTC,CATSTGGEETQYF
TRBV5-1,TRBJ2-3,-,13,many,TGCGCCAGCAGCTCGACAGGCACAGATACGCAGTATTTT,CASSSTGTDTQYF
TRBV19,TRBJ1-5,TRBD1,15,-,TGTGCCAGTAGTATTTTACAGGGGGCCGGTCAGCCCCAGCATTTT,CASSILQGAGQPQHF
TRBV18,TRBJ2-3,TRBD2,15,-,TGTGCCAGCTCGGGCCGGCGGGGGGGCACAGATACGCAGTATTTT,CASSGRRGGTDTQYF
TRBV3-1,TRBJ1-2,-,17,few,TGTGCCAGCAGCCCAGACGGGCCCCCTTACCGTGGCTATGGCTACACCTTC,CASSPDGPPYRGYGYTF
TRBV9,TRBJ2-1,TRBD2,16,many,TGTGCCAGCAGCGTAGACCCTAGCGGAGCGTACAATGAGCAGTTCTTC,CASSVDPSGAYNEQFF
TRBV4-3,TRBJ2-1,TRBD2,17,-,TGCGCCAGCAGCAAAGATCGGGTAGGCGGGGGGGCCAATGAGCAGTTCTTC,CASSKDRVGGGANEQFF
TRBV7-2,TRBJ1-2,-,16,-,TGTGCCAGCAGCTCCGGTGGGAGGACCGGAGTGGGGGGCTACACCTTC,CASSSGGRTGVGGYTF
TRBV20-1,TRBJ2-1,-,14,-,TGCAGTGCTAGAAATCCATCGGAAATTAGTGAGCAGTTCTTC,CSARNPSEISEQFF
TRBV20-1,TRBJ2-4,TRBD2,16,-,TGCAGTGCTAGAGCCCCCACTAGCGGGGGGAAAAACATTCAGTACTTC,CSARAPTSGGKNIQYF
TRBV20-1,TRBJ2-2,TRBD1,15,few,TGCAGTGCTAGAGATACGAGACAGGGTGCCGGGGAGCTGTTTTTT,CSARDTRQGAGELFF
TRBV4-2,TRBJ2-2,-,15,-,TGTGCCAGCAGCCAAGTTCAAGGGGACACCGGGGAGCTGTTTTTT,CASSQVQGDTGELFF
TRBV6-2/TRBV6-3,TRBJ1-1,-,15,-,TGTGCCAGCAGTTACCCGTCGGCTCCTCCTCCTGAAGCTTTCTTT,CASSYPSAPPPEAFF
TRBV7-9,TRBJ2-5,-,13,-,TGTGCCAGCAGCCCTGAGTCCCAGGTGACCCAGTACTTC,CASSPESQVTQYF
TRBV5-1,TRBJ2-6,-,12,-,TGCGCCAGCAGGGGGGGCTCCTCCGTCCTGACTTTC,CASRGGSSVLTF
TRBV12-3/TRBV12-4,TRBJ2-7,TRBD2,12,many,TGTGCCAGCGGTCTAGCGGGGTCCGAGCAGTACTTC,CASGLAGSEQYF
TRBV6-1,TRBJ2-3,-,14,many,TGTGCCAGCAGTGAACGAGGAGCCACAGATACGCAGTATTTT,CASSERGATDTQYF
TRBV7-2,TRBJ2-7,TRBD2,15,few,TGTGCCAGCAGCACCCGACTAGCGGGGGGCTACGAGCAGTACTTC,CASSTRLAGGYEQYF
TRBV5-1,TRBJ2-5,TRBD1,15,few,TGCGCCAGCAGCTTCGGGACAGGGCCGCAAGAGACCCAGTACTTC,CASSFGTGPQETQYF
TRBV7-9,TRBJ2-7,-,13,few,TGTGCCAGCAGCTTAGGCCGGGGCTACGAGCAGTACTTC,CASSLGRGYEQYF
TRBV20-1,TRBJ2-5,-,13,-,TGCAGTGCTGGCAGGCGGGCGGGAGAGACCCAGTACTTC,CSAGRRAGETQYF
TRBV5-8,TRBJ2-7,-,14,-,TGTGCCAGCAGCTTGGCGGGGACTCGACTTCGGCAGTACTTC,CASSLAGTRLRQYF
TRBV20-1,TRBJ2-3,-,14,few,TGCAGTGCTAGTCGGGGAGTTGAAACAGATACGCAGTATTTT,CSASRGVETDTQYF
TRBV6-2/TRBV6-3,TRBJ2-2,-,12,-,TGTGCCAGCTCTGACCGCTCCGGGGAGCTGTTTTTT,CASSDRSGELFF
TRBV6-2/TRBV6-3,TRBJ1-6,-,14,few,TGTGCCAGCAGGGGGATGGGTCCCAATTCACCCCTCCACTTT,CASRGMGPNSPLHF
TRBV4-2,TRBJ1-6,-,15,-,TGTGCCAGCAGCCAAGATAGCCCGTATAATTCACCCCTCCACTTT,CASSQDSPYNSPLHF
TRBV18,TRBJ2-3,TRBD2,16,few,TGTGCCAGCTCACCAGCCGTAGCGGGGGAGGCAGATACGCAGTATTTT,CASSPAVAGEADTQYF
TRBV5-1,TRBJ1-2,-,13,many,TGCGCCAGCAGCTTCGCAGAGTTCTATGGCTACACCTTC,CASSFAEFYGYTF
TRBV4-1,TRBJ2-1,-,16,many,TGCGCCAGCAGCCAAGTCGACATTATCTCCTACAATGAGCAGTTCTTC,CASSQVDIISYNEQFF
TRBV12-3/TRBV12-4,TRBJ2-3,-,14,few,TGTGCCAGCAGTCCCGACAGAAGCACAGATACGCAGTATTTT,CASSPDRSTDTQYF
TRBV7-2,TRBJ1-5,TRBD1,15,many,TGTGCCAGCAGCTCTTGGGACAGGGGTAATCAGCCCCAGCATTTT,CASSSWDRGNQPQHF
TRBV6-2/TRBV6-3,TRBJ1-1,-,15,-,TGTGCCAGCAGTCAACCCCGGACTTTCCACGCTGAAGCTTTCTTT,CASSQPRTFHAEAFF
TRBV5-1,TRBJ2-2,TRBD1,16,few,TGCGCCAGCAGCCTAGGACAGGGAATAGAGACCGGGGAGCTGTTTTTT,CASSLGQGIETGELFF
TRBV12-3/TRBV12-4,TRBJ1-5,-,13,few,TGTGCCAGCAGTTTGACGGCGGGGCAGCCCCAGCATTTT,CASSLTAGQPQHF
TRBV11-2,TRBJ1-2,-,13,many,TGTGCCAGCAGCCAAGACCCCGACTATGGCTACACCTTC,CASSQDPDYGYTF
TRBV20-1,TRBJ2-1,-,13,few,TGCAGTGCTAGGAGGGACCCGATCGATGAGCAGTTCTTC,CSARRDPIDEQFF
TRBV12-3/TRBV12-4,TRBJ2-5,TRBD2,14,few,TGTGCCAGCAGCAGGACTAGCGGGGGAGAGACCCAGTACTTC,CASSRTSGGETQYF
TRBV5-1,TRBJ2-5,TRBD2,14,many,TGCGCCAGCAGGCGACTAGCGGGGGAAGAGACCCAGTACTTC,CASRRLAGEETQYF
TRBV5-1,TRBJ2-1,-,18,few,TGCGCCAGCAGCTTGGGTACCGGGGGAAAGCAATGGAACAATGAGCAGTTCTTC,CASSLGTGGKQWNNEQFF
TRBV11-2,TRBJ2-3,TRBD1,17,-,TGTGCCAGCAGCATACCGACAGGGAAGGCTAGCACAGATACGCAGTATTTT,CASSIPTGKASTDTQYF
TRBV7-3,TRBJ1-2,-,15,few,TGTGCCAGCAGCGAGGGACCCCTGGGAGAGGGTGGCTACACCTTC,CASSEGPLGEGGYTF
TRBV9,TRBJ2-1,TRBD1,15,few,TGTGCCAGCAGTTCTCCGGGACAGGGGGTCTATGAGCAGTTCTTC,CASSSPGQGVYEQFF
TRBV4-1,TRBJ2-1,-,15,-,TGCGCCAGCAGACTGACAGAGAGCTCCTACAATGAGCAGTTCTTC,CASRLTESSYNEQFF
TRBV11-2,TRBJ2-2,-,19,few,TGTGCCAGCAGCCTTGATGATCAGGGAATCCTTTTGAACACCGGGGAGCTGTTTTTT,CASSLDDQGILLNTGELFF
TRBV9,TRBJ1-1,-,14,many,TGTGCCAGCAGCTTACGGACGGAAAACACTGAAGCTTTCTTT,CASSLRTENTEAFF
TRBV5-1,TRBJ2-3,TRBD2,18,-,TGCGCCAGCAGCTTGAGGGCTAGCGGGGGGCTAGGACCAGATACGCAGTATTTT,CASSLRASGGLGPDTQYF
TRBV9,TRBJ2-7,-,14,-,TGTGCCAGCAGCGGTCCGGGGACTCCCTACGAGCAGTACTTC,CASSGPGTPYEQYF
TRBV7-8,TRBJ2-1,TRBD1,13,-,TGTGCCAGCAGCTGGGACAGATACAATGAGCAGTTCTTC,CASSWDRYNEQFF
TRBV7-2,TRBJ1-4,-,12,-,TGTGCCAGCCGCAGTGATAATGAAAAACTGTTTTTT,CASRSDNEKLFF
TRBV7-9,TRBJ1-2,-,13,few,TGTGCCAGCAGCCCGACCCCAAACTATGGCTACACCTTC,CASSPTPNYGYTF
TRBV6-5,TRBJ1-6,-,15,few,TGTGCCAGCAGTTACGGCCCCCCGGAGAGTTCACCCCTCCACTTT,CASSYGPPESSPLHF